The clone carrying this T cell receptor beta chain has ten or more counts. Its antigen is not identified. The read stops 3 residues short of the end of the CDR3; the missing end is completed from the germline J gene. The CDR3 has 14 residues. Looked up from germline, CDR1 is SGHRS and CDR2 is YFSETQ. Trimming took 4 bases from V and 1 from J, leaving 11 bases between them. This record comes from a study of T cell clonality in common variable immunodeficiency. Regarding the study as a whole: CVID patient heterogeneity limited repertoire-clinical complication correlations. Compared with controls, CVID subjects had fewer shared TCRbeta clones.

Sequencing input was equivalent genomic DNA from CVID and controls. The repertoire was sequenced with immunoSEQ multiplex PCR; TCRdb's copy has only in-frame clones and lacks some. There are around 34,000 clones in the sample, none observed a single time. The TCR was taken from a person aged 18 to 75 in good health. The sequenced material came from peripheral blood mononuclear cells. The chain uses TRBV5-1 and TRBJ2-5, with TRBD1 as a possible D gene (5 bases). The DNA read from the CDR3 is TGCGCCAGCAGCCTATACAGGAGCCAAGAGACC. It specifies CASSLYRSQET. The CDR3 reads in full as CASSLYRSQETQYF.